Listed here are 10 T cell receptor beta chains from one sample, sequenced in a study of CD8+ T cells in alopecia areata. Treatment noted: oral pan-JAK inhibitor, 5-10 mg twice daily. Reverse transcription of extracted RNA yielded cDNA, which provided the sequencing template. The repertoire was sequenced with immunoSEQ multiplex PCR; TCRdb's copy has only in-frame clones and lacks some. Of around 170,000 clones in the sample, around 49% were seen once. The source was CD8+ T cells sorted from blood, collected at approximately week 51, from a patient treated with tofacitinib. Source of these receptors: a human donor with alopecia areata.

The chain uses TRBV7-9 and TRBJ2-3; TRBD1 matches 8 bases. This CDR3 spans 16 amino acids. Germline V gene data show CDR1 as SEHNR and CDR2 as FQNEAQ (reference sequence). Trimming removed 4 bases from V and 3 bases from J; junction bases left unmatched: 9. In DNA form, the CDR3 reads TGTGCCAGCAGCTCCAATCCAGGGGGCCGTACAGATACGCAGTATTTT. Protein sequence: CASSSNPGGRTDTQYF.

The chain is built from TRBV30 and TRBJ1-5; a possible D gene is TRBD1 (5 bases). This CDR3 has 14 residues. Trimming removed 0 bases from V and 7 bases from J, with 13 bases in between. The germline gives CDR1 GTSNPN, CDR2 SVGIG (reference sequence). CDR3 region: CAWSVLGGEQPQHF. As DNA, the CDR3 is TGTGCCTGGAGTGTACTAGGAGGGGAACAGCCCCAGCATTTT. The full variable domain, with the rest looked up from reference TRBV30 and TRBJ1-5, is SQTIHQWPATLVQPVGSPLSLECTVEGTSNPNLYWYRQAAGRGLQLLFYSVGIGQISSEVPQNLSASRPQDRQFILSSKKLLLSDSGFYLCAWSVLGGEQPQHFGDGTRLSIL.

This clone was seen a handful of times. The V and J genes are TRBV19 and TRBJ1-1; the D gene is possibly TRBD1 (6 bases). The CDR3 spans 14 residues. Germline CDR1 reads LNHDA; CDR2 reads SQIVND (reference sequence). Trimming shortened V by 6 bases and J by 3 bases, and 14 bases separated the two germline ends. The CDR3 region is CASRERGGDTEAFF. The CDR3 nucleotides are TGTGCCAGTAGGGAGCGAGGGGGGGACACTGAAGCTTTCTTT.

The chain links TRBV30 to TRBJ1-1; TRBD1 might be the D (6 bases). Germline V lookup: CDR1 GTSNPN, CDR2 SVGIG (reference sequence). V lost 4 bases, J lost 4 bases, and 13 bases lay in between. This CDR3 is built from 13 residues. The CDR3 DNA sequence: TGTGCCTGGAACGTAGGGGGAGGCACTGAAGCTTTCTTT. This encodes CAWNVGGGTEAFF. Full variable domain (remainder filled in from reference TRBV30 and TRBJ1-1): SQTIHQWPATLVQPVGSPLSLECTVEGTSNPNLYWYRQAAGRGLQLLFYSVGIGQISSEVPQNLSASRPQDRQFILSSKKLLLSDSGFYLCAWNVGGGTEAFFGQGTRLTVV.

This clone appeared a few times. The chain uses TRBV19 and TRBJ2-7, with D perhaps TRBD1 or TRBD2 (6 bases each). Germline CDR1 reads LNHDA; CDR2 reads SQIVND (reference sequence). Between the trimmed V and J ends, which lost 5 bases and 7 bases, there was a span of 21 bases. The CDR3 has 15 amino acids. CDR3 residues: CASSPPTGGLPEQYF. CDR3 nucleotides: TGTGCCAGTAGTCCCCCGACAGGAGGGCTCCCGGAGCAGTACTTC.

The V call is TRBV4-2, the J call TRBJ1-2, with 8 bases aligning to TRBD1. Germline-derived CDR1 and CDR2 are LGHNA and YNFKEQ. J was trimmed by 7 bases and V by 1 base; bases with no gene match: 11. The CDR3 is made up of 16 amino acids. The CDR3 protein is CASSQVQRRQGAGYTF. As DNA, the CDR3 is TGTGCCAGCAGCCAAGTCCAACGGCGGCAGGGGGCTGGCTACACCTTC.

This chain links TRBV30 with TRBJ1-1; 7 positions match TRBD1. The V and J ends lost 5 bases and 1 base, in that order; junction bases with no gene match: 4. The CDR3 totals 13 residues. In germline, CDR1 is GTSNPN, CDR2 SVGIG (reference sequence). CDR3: CAWEQGQNTEAFF. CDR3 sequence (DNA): TGTGCCTGGGAACAGGGGCAGAACACTGAAGCTTTCTTT.

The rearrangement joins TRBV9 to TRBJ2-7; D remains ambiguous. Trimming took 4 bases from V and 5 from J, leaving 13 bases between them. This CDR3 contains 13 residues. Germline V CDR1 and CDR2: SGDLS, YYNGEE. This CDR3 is CASSQAPGDEQYF. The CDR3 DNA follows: TGTGCCAGCAGCCAGGCGCCAGGCGACGAGCAGTACTTC.

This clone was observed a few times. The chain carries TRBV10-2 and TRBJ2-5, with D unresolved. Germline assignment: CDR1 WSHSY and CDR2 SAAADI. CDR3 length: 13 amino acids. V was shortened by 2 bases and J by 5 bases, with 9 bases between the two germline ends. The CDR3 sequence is CASSEQGLETQYF. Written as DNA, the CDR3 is TGCGCCAGCAGTGAGCAAGGGCTTGAGACCCAGTACTTC.

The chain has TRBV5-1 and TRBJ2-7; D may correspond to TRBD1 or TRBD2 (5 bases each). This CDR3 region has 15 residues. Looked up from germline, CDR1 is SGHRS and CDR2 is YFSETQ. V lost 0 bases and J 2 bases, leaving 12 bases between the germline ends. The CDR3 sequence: CASSLGGEGPYEQYF. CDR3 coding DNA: TGCGCCAGCAGCTTGGGAGGTGAGGGGCCCTACGAGCAGTACTTC.